Listed below are T cell receptor beta chains from one sample, sequenced in a study of blood T cell repertoires in COVID-19. Clones were read by immunoSEQ multiplex PCR, and TCRdb kept only the in-frame ones, dropping some. The sample carries roughly 100,000 clones, around 90% recorded once. The sample comprised peripheral blood. The receptor set was obtained from a human donor in a cohort sampled during active COVID-19. Both conserved end residues are part of each CDR3. A D gene is named only where the DNA matches it firmly. Only some rows state a clone size, as once, few, many or a class for expanded clones.

>-|-|TRBV7-2|17|TRBJ2-7
TGTGCCAGCAGCCCCGCGGGGCCAGGGGGTAGTTTGTACGAGCAGTACTTC
CASSPAGPGGSLYEQYF
>-|TRBD1|TRBV28|14|TRBJ1-2
TGTGCCAGCAGCCAGACAGGGTTCGGCTATGGCTACACCTTC
CASSQTGFGYGYTF
>-|-|TRBV5-4|11|TRBJ1-4
TGTGCCAGCAGCGTAGATGAAAAACTGTTTTTT
CASSVDEKLFF
>-|-|TRBV28|11|TRBJ2-2
TGTGCCAGCAGGACAACCGGGGAGCTGTTTTTT
CASRTTGELFF
>-|-|TRBV11-2|17|TRBJ2-2
TGTGCCAGCAGCCCCACGGGGAGGTTCGAGGTTCCCGGGGAGCTGTTTTTT
CASSPTGRFEVPGELFF
>-|-|TRBV7-2|16|TRBJ1-5
TGTGCCAGCAGTAGCAAAGATTGGGGGCCGGGTCAGCCCCAGCATTTT
CASSSKDWGPGQPQHF
>-|-|TRBV15|17|TRBJ1-4
TGTGCCACCAGCGCCCCGGACAAAACTGCAACTAATGAAAAACTGTTTTTT
CATSAPDKTATNEKLFF
>-|TRBD2|TRBV7-2|16|TRBJ2-1
TGTGCCAGCAGCTTGACCGGGACTAGTTGGGGAAATGAGCAGTTCTTC
CASSLTGTSWGNEQFF
>-|TRBD1|TRBV15|16|TRBJ1-2
TGTGCCACCAGCAGAGAAGAAGGGACAGAACTCTATGGCTACACCTTC
CATSREEGTELYGYTF
>-|-|TRBV28|14|TRBJ1-6
TGTGCCAGCAGGTCCTTGGGACTTAATTCACCCCTCCACTTT
CASRSLGLNSPLHF
>-|-|TRBV30|15|TRBJ1-5
TGTGCCTGGAGGTCTACCGGGAGCGGTAATCAGCCCCAGCATTTT
CAWRSTGSGNQPQHF
>once|-|TRBV20-1|11|TRBJ1-1
TGCAGTGTCAGTCCAAACACTGAAGCTTTCTTT
CSVSPNTEAFF
>-|-|TRBV27|16|TRBJ2-2
TGTGCCAGCAGCCCCTGGGGCGGGATCAACACCGGGGAGCTGTTTTTT
CASSPWGGINTGELFF
>-|TRBD2|TRBV7-9|15|TRBJ2-1
TGTGCGTGGCAGGTGGGGACTAGCGAGAACAATGAGCAGTTCTTC
CAWQVGTSENNEQFF
>-|TRBD1|TRBV15|15|TRBJ1-6
TGTGCCACCAGCAGAGATTGGTCAGGGGGCTCACCCCTCCACTTT
CATSRDWSGGSPLHF
>-|TRBD1|TRBV11-2|13|TRBJ2-4
TGTGCCAGCAGCCCCGGGGACAGGAACATTCAGTACTTC
CASSPGDRNIQYF
>-|-|TRBV19|16|TRBJ2-2
TGTGCCAGTAAAAAAATGGGTGGCAGGGGATACGGGGAGCTGTTTTTT
CASKKMGGRGYGELFF
>-|TRBD2|TRBV14|16|TRBJ2-3
TGTGCCAGCAGGGAGTCTAGCGGGAGCGTGTGGGATACGCAGTATTTT
CASRESSGSVWDTQYF
>-|TRBD2|TRBV3-1/TRBV3-2|15|TRBJ2-5
TGTGCCAGCAGCCAAGCGGGTAGCGGGAGTGAGACCCAGTACTTC
CASSQAGSGSETQYF
>-|-|TRBV9|15|TRBJ2-7
TGTGCCAGCAGCGTAGCGGTCGGACAGTCATACGAGCAGTACTTC
CASSVAVGQSYEQYF
>-|-|TRBV2|15|TRBJ2-2
TGTGCCAGCAGTGAATATGGCCTTGACACCGGGGAGCTGTTTTTT
CASSEYGLDTGELFF
>-|-|TRBV5-1|16|TRBJ2-6
TGCGCCAGCAGCCTAGACAGCTCCGGTGGGGCCAACGTCCTGACTTTC
CASSLDSSGGANVLTF
>-|TRBD1|TRBV5-6|16|TRBJ2-3
TGTGCCAGCAGCTTGGTTGGGGGACAGGGAGGAGATACGCAGTATTTT
CASSLVGGQGGDTQYF
>-|-|TRBV11-1|14|TRBJ1-4
TGTGCCAGCAGCCGACAGCTAACTAATGAAAAACTGTTTTTT
CASSRQLTNEKLFF
>-|-|TRBV6-2/TRBV6-3|16|TRBJ2-7
TGTGCCAGCAGTTACCGCCTTTTCCGGGAGTCCTACGAGCAGTACTTC
CASSYRLFRESYEQYF
>-|TRBD1|TRBV28|14|TRBJ1-1
TGTGCCAGCACTCCAGGGGGACCGAACACTGAAGCTTTCTTT
CASTPGGPNTEAFF
>-|-|TRBV4-1|14|TRBJ1-2
TGCGCCAGCAGCCAAGAAGGGAGTCAGCGGGGCTACACCTTC
CASSQEGSQRGYTF
>-|TRBD1|TRBV19|14|TRBJ1-1
TGTGCCAGTAGTATATACCCGACAGGGGACGAAGCTTTCTTT
CASSIYPTGDEAFF
>-|TRBD1|TRBV27|17|TRBJ2-1
TGTGCCAGCAGTTGGAGGGGCGACAGGGGGCTGATCAATGAGCAGTTCTTC
CASSWRGDRGLINEQFF
>-|-|TRBV19|13|TRBJ1-2
TGTGCCAGTACCCGGGGGGCTAACTATGGCTACACCTTC
CASTRGANYGYTF
>-|TRBD1|TRBV5-1|15|TRBJ1-2
TGCGCCAGCAGCTCGGGACAGGGTGACGTCTATGGCTACACCTTC
CASSSGQGDVYGYTF
>once|-|TRBV7-3|14|TRBJ2-1
TGTGCCAGCAGCTCTCGGAGAGAGGGCAATGAGCAGTTCTTC
CASSSRREGNEQFF
>once|-|TRBV21-1|15|TRBJ2-7
TGTGCCAGCAGCAAAGCCCCGGGAAGAACCTACGAGCAGTACTTC
CASSKAPGRTYEQYF
>-|-|TRBV5-1|16|TRBJ2-3
TGCGCCAGCAGCCATGGACTAGGGGGGTTCAGGGATACGCAGTATTTT
CASSHGLGGFRDTQYF
>-|-|TRBV9|13|TRBJ2-7
TGTGCCAGCAGCGTAGTCCCTAGCTACGAGCAGTACTTC
CASSVVPSYEQYF
>-|TRBD2|TRBV6-1|14|TRBJ2-7
TGTGCCAGCAGTGAGGTCTTCGGGGGGTACGAGCAGTACTTC
CASSEVFGGYEQYF
>-|TRBD2|TRBV19|15|TRBJ2-7
TGTGCCAGTAGTTACCGGACTAGCGGGGCCTACGAGCAGTACTTC
CASSYRTSGAYEQYF
>-|-|TRBV21-1|13|TRBJ2-1
TGTGCCAGCAGCAAAGAGTTAGCTTTTGAGCAGTTCTTC
CASSKELAFEQFF
>few|-|TRBV9|13|TRBJ2-2
TGTGCCAGCAGCCCCGTTGTCACCGGGGAGCTGTTTTTT
CASSPVVTGELFF
>-|-|TRBV19|15|TRBJ2-7
TGTGCCAGTAGTATCCGTCAGGGTCTCTCCTACGAGCAGTACTTC
CASSIRQGLSYEQYF
>-|TRBD1|TRBV28|12|TRBJ2-7
TGTGCCAGCAGTTGGGACAGCTACGAGCAGTACTTC
CASSWDSYEQYF
>-|-|TRBV2|15|TRBJ2-1
TGTGCCAGCAGTGCCCAAGGGAGCTCCTACAATGAGCAGTTCTTC
CASSAQGSSYNEQFF
>-|-|TRBV4-3|13|TRBJ2-3
TGCGCCAGCAGCCCGAGGGCCCAAGATACGCAGTATTTT
CASSPRAQDTQYF
>-|-|TRBV11-3|14|TRBJ2-1
TGTGCCAGCAGCCTCTTTATTACCGGCAATGAGCAGTTCTTC
CASSLFITGNEQFF
>-|TRBD2|TRBV4-1|19|TRBJ2-7
TGCGCCAGCAGTAAGGGTGGACTAGCGGGGGGTGAAGGCGTCCGCGAGCAGTACTTC
CASSKGGLAGGEGVREQYF
>-|TRBD1|TRBV4-1|18|TRBJ1-4
TGCGCCAGCAGCCAAGGACAGGGGAACCGGAGAACTAATGAAAAACTGTTTTTT
CASSQGQGNRRTNEKLFF
>-|-|TRBV11-3|16|TRBJ2-7
TGTGCCAGCAGCCCCTATGAGACAGCCCCCTCCTACGAGCAGTACTTC
CASSPYETAPSYEQYF
>-|-|TRBV28|13|TRBJ1-2
TGTGCCAGCAGAACCCCCGGGACAATAGGCTACACCTTC
CASRTPGTIGYTF
>-|TRBD1|TRBV5-1|17|TRBJ1-2
TGCGCCAGCAGCTCGCTAAAGACAGGGGGCGAAAGGGGTGGCTACACCTTC
CASSSLKTGGERGGYTF
>-|TRBD1|TRBV7-8|17|TRBJ1-1
TGTGCCAGCAGTCCCCCAAGGCGACAGGGTACGAACACTGAAGCTTTCTTT
CASSPPRRQGTNTEAFF
>-|-|TRBV25-1|13|TRBJ2-5
TGTGCCCCCCTCCCTTACAGCCCCGAGACCCAGTACTTC
CAPLPYSPETQYF
>once|TRBD1|TRBV18|18|TRBJ1-3
TGTGCCAGCTCACCACCGGCCAGGGGGCGATTGGGTGGAAACACCATATATTTT
CASSPPARGRLGGNTIYF
>once|-|TRBV11-2|15|TRBJ2-7
TGTGCCAGCAGCCTCCCCGCTGTTGCTACGAGTCGGCAGTACTTC
CASSLPAVATSRQYF
>-|TRBD1|TRBV30|15|TRBJ2-5
TGTGCCTGGAGTGCCCGCGGGACAGGCCAAGAGACCCAGTACTTC
CAWSARGTGQETQYF